One and the same sample provided the 23 T cell receptor beta chains below, sequenced in a study of Ad26.COV2.S vaccination and SARS-CoV-2 variants. Treatment specified: approximately 18 received Ad26.COV2.S at low or high dose, single or two shots; a few received placebo; per-sample allocation not given. Specimen acquisition occurred on day 63 following the initial vaccine or placebo injection. Generated by immunoSEQ multiplex PCR, the TCRdb table keeps only in-frame clones and is missing some. This repertoire shows fewer than 900,000 clones, around 92% found once; its top ten account for approximately 1.5%. The sequences come from peripheral blood, collected in a trial of Ad26.COV2.S vaccine versus placebo. The origin of the receptors is a person aged 18-60 years who received the Ad26.COV2.S COVID-19 vaccine or a placebo.

V is TRBV11-2 and J is TRBJ2-3; TRBD2 aligns across 15 bases. V lost 4 bases, J lost 9 bases, and 11 bases stayed unmatched. Germline values: CDR1 SGHAT, CDR2 FQNNGV. CDR3 size: 17 residues. The CDR3 region is CASSSGLAGGQAWTQYF. The DNA for the CDR3 is TGTGCCAGCAGCTCGGGACTAGCGGGGGGCCAGGCTTGGACGCAGTATTTT. The complete variable domain, with remaining parts taken from reference TRBV11-2 and TRBJ2-3, reads EAGVAQSPRYKIIEKRQSVAFWCNPISGHATLYWYQQILGQGPKLLIQFQNNGVVDDSQLPKDRFSAERLKGVDSTLKIQPAKLEDSAVYLCASSSGLAGGQAWTQYFGPGTRLTVL.

The J gene is TRBJ1-3, the V gene TRBV6-5, with 9 bases lining up with TRBD1. The germline V gene encodes CDR1 MNHEY and CDR2 SVGAGI. The V segment lost 6 bases and the J segment 3 bases; nucleotides outside the gene matches: 3. This CDR3 region has 14 residues. DNA for the CDR3: TGTGCCAGCAGGGAGACAGGGGGTGGAAACACCATATATTTT. Amino acid sequence: CASRETGGGNTIYF.

The chain employs TRBV24-1 and TRBJ2-5; maybe TRBD2 (5 bases). Trimming pared 3 bases from V and 3 bases from J, leaving 7 bases between. The germline CDR1 and CDR2 sequences are KGHDR and SFDVKD. The CDR3 is 13 amino acids. This CDR3 reads CATSDTGKETQYF. CDR3 bases: TGTGCCACCAGTGATACGGGGAAAGAGACCCAGTACTTC.

This chain links TRBV18 with TRBJ1-6, with D possibly TRBD1 on 5 matching bases. Germline CDR1 reads KGHSH; CDR2 reads LQKENI. CDR3 length: 15 amino acids. V shed 5 bases and J shed 5 bases, with 13 bases lying between them. CDR3 loop: CASSVQERNNSPLHF. Here the CDR3 DNA reads TGTGCCAGCTCAGTACAGGAACGGAATAATTCACCCCTCCACTTT.

The rearrangement uses TRBV11-2 and TRBJ2-7; 7 nucleotides agree with TRBD2. CDR1 and CDR2 from the germline V gene are SGHAT and FQNNGV. V was clipped by 3 bases and J by 5 bases; unmatched bases: 10. This CDR3 comprises 15 residues. CDR3 in DNA: TGTGCCAGCAGCTTCGCTAGCGGCCCAGCTAACGAGCAGTACTTC. Its protein product is CASSFASGPANEQYF.

This clone came up a few times. The gene calls are TRBV6-2 or TRBV6-3 and TRBJ1-5; weak D call: TRBD1 (5 bases). This CDR3 is built from 17 residues. Trimming removed 2 bases from V and 3 bases from J, with 17 bases in between. Germline V gene lookup returns CDR1 MNHEY and CDR2 SVGEGT. The DNA of the CDR3 is TGTGCCAGCAGTTACGTAACGACGGGGCCGCACAATCAGCCCCAGCATTTT. This encodes CASSYVTTGPHNQPQHF.

The chain employs TRBV18 and TRBJ1-4, with D possibly being TRBD1 (5 bases). This CDR3 contains 14 residues. Germline lookup yields CDR1 KGHSH and CDR2 LQKENI. The germline V and J ends were trimmed by 4 bases and 7 bases, with 13 bases remaining between them. The chain's CDR3 is CASSRSGSGEKLFF. For the CDR3, the DNA is TGTGCCAGCTCACGGTCAGGGTCTGGTGAAAAACTGTTTTTT.

CDR3 loop: CASIEGTGAYEQYF. CDR3 DNA: TGTGCCAGCATCGAGGGGACAGGGGCCTACGAGCAGTACTTC. The gene calls are TRBV2 and TRBJ2-7; TRBD1 matches at 10 bases. The CDR3 length is 14 residues. Germline lookup yields CDR1 SNHLY and CDR2 FYNNEI. V lost 7 bases and J lost 2; bases outside the gene matches: 5. Looking up the rest from reference TRBV2 and TRBJ2-7 gives the full variable domain: EPEVTQTPSHQVTQMGQEVILRCVPISNHLYFYWYRQILGQKVEFLVSFYNNEISEKSEIFDDQFSVERPDGSNFTLKIRSTKLEDSAMYFCASIEGTGAYEQYFGPGTRLTVT.

The V gene is TRBV24-1, the J gene TRBJ2-3; D is undetermined. This CDR3 is built from 13 residues. CDR1 and CDR2 from the germline V gene are KGHDR and SFDVKD. Trimming removed 5 bases at V and 6 bases at J, with 11 bases between. CDR3 nucleotide sequence: TGTGCCACCAGTGGGACCGCGGTGGATACGCAGTATTTT. It translates to CATSGTAVDTQYF.

V gene TRBV10-2 combines with J gene TRBJ2-5; 8 bases align to TRBD1. The V gene end was trimmed by 4 bases and the J gene end by 7 bases; junction bases not matched to a gene: 5. CDR1 is WSHSY and CDR2 is SAAADI in the germline V gene. CDR3 length: 13 amino acids. The CDR3: CASSAQGGATQYF. In DNA form, the CDR3 reads TGCGCCAGCAGTGCACAGGGGGGTGCGACCCAGTACTTC.

The chain employs TRBV27 and TRBJ1-2, with D unresolved. The CDR3 contains 14 residues. V lost 3 bases and J 6 bases, leaving 14 bases between the germline ends. Germline V gene sequence: CDR1 MNHEY, CDR2 SMNVEV (reference sequence). The CDR3: CASSFTSPADGYTF. As DNA, the CDR3 is TGTGCCAGCAGTTTTACGTCCCCGGCGGATGGCTACACCTTC.

The chain carries TRBV4-3 and TRBJ1-4; D unresolved. The CDR3 consists of 14 residues. The ends were cut back, 4 bases at V and 5 bases at J, with 11 bases in the middle. The germline V gene encodes CDR1 LGHNA and CDR2 YSLEER. The CDR3 is CASSPRRMNEKLFF. CDR3 sequence (DNA): TGCGCCAGCAGCCCGAGGAGGATGAATGAAAAACTGTTTTTT.

The chain uses TRBV15 and TRBJ1-2; the D is unclear. Germline V gives CDR1 LNHNV, CDR2 YYDKDF (reference sequence). V shed 0 bases and J shed 4 bases, with 12 bases lying between them. The CDR3 runs 15 residues. The CDR3 coding sequence is TGTGCCACCAGCAGAGATCGGCAGGCCAGCTATGGCTACACCTTC. It codes for CATSRDRQASYGYTF.

This chain uses TRBV5-8 with TRBJ1-1, with D possibly TRBD1 on 5 matching bases. The CDR3 has 15 amino acids. Germline assignment: CDR1 SGHTS and CDR2 YDEGEE. Trimming stripped 4 bases from V and 3 bases from J, with 16 bases between. CDR3: CASSPGRIGHTEAFF. CDR3 nucleotides: TGTGCCAGCAGCCCGGGACGCATCGGGCACACTGAAGCTTTCTTT.

The chain couples TRBV7-7 to TRBJ1-6; unclear D gene. Trimming pared 2 bases from V and 7 bases from J, leaving 6 bases between. This CDR3 has 13 residues. CDR1 is SSHAT, CDR2 FNYEAQ, per germline (reference sequence). The CDR3 protein is CASSLQENSPLHF. The CDR3 coding sequence is TGTGCCAGCAGCTTACAGGAAAATTCACCCCTCCACTTT.

The genes are TRBV5-1 and TRBJ2-1, with 7 bases matching TRBD2. The junction had 4 bases not matched to a gene; V was cut back by 1 base and J by 9 bases. The CDR3 loop spans 13 amino acids. Germline loops: CDR1 SGHRS, CDR2 YFSETQ. The CDR3 DNA reads TGCGCCAGCAGCTTGTCGCCGGGGGGTGAGCAGTTCTTC. It specifies CASSLSPGGEQFF.

V usage is TRBV7-2 and J usage is TRBJ2-1; TRBD2 might be the D (6 bases). Between the trimmed V and J ends, which lost 0 bases and 9 bases, there was a span of 15 bases. The germline CDR1 and CDR2 sequences are SGHTA and FQGNSA. The CDR3 contains 15 residues. The CDR3 DNA reads TGTGCCAGCAGCTTAGCGACTAGTGCCCAGGGTGAGCAGTTCTTC. Translating gives CASSLATSAQGEQFF. The complete variable domain, with remaining parts taken from reference TRBV7-2 and TRBJ2-1, reads GAGVSQSPSNKVTEKGKDVELRCDPISGHTALYWYRQSLGQGLEFLIYFQGNSAPDKSGLPSDRFSAERTGGSVSTLTIQRTQQEDSAVYLCASSLATSAQGEQFFGPGTRLTVL.

The J gene is TRBJ2-5, the V gene TRBV15; 8 bases map to TRBD1. The CDR3 is made up of 14 amino acids. Germline V gene lookup returns CDR1 LNHNV and CDR2 YYDKDF (reference sequence). Losses at the gene ends were 3 bases for V and 4 bases for J; bases not matched to a gene: 4. CDR3 bases: TGTGCCACCAGCAGGGGGGACAGGCGAGAGACCCAGTACTTC. Protein product: CATSRGDRRETQYF.

The count of this clone is one. The V gene is TRBV3-1 (or the pseudogene TRBV3-2), the J gene TRBJ1-3; no reliable D call. Germline loops: CDR1 LGHDT, CDR2 YNNKEL (reference sequence). V was pared by 0 bases and J by 0 bases, with 6 bases between. The CDR3 loop spans 15 amino acids. CDR3 sequence (DNA): TGTGCCAGCAGCCAAGATAGGCGCTCTGGAAACACCATATATTTT. Translation: CASSQDRRSGNTIYF.

The chain joins TRBV5-1 to TRBJ2-1; D unclear. Germline V gene data show CDR1 as SGHRS and CDR2 as YFSETQ. V shed 4 bases and J shed 3 bases, with 11 bases lying between them. This CDR3 has 14 residues. DNA for the CDR3: TGCGCCAGCAGCGCGGACCCGGACTACAATGAGCAGTTCTTC. Its protein product is CASSADPDYNEQFF.

This chain joins TRBV16 and TRBJ1-2; no firm D call. Trimming stripped 0 bases from V and 9 bases from J, with 14 bases between. Germline CDR1 is KGHSY and CDR2 is FQNENV. The CDR3 has 14 residues. CDR3 DNA: TGTGCCAGCAGCCAATCGCCCAGAATGGTTCGCTACACCTTC. This sequence encodes CASSQSPRMVRYTF.

This chain uses TRBV7-9 with TRBJ1-2; perhaps TRBD1 as D (6 bases). This CDR3 is built from 12 residues. The V end lost 5 bases, the J end lost 8 bases, and 12 bases lay between the germline ends. Germline values: CDR1 SEHNR, CDR2 FQNEAQ (reference sequence). This chain's CDR3 is CASSPPGVGYTF. In DNA form, the CDR3 reads TGTGCCAGCAGCCCCCCAGGGGTCGGCTACACCTTC.

The chain carries TRBV3-1 (or the pseudogene TRBV3-2) and TRBJ1-5; D is uncertain. The germline V and J ends were trimmed by 3 bases and 3 bases, with 3 bases remaining between them. The CDR3 extends over 12 amino acids. Germline values: CDR1 LGHDT, CDR2 YNNKEL (reference sequence). The CDR3 here is CASSHTNQPQHF. In DNA, the CDR3 is TGTGCCAGCAGCCACACCAATCAGCCCCAGCATTTT.